A selection of T cell receptor beta chains follows, all from one sample in a study of Ad26.COV2.S vaccination and SARS-CoV-2 variants. Profiled with immunoSEQ multiplex PCR; TCRdb holds only in-frame clones, not every one. The repertoire holds around 250,000 clones, with about 89% as singletons. Here the sequenced sample was peripheral blood, taken in a trial of Ad26.COV2.S vaccine versus placebo. The origin of the receptors is a person aged 18 to 59 who received the Ad26.COV2.S COVID-19 vaccine or a placebo. Both conserved end residues are part of each CDR3. Fields, in order: D gene, J gene, clone size, V gene, CDR3 length, CDR3 DNA, CDR3 protein. The D gene is left open where the match is weak. Rows may omit the clone size; those that give it use once, few, many or a size class.

>-|TRBJ2-3|few|TRBV11-2|14
TGTGCCAGCAGCTTAGGCAGGTTCACAGATACGCAGTATTTT
CASSLGRFTDTQYF
>TRBD2|TRBJ2-5|-|TRBV3-1/TRBV3-2|16
TGTGCCAGCAGCCAAGGGTTTCGGGAGGCTGGGGAGACCCAGTACTTC
CASSQGFREAGETQYF
>-|TRBJ1-5|-|TRBV6-7|17
TGTGCCAGCAGTTACTCGGATCGGGGAGGGGGCAATCAGCCCCAGCATTTT
CASSYSDRGGGNQPQHF
>-|TRBJ2-7|-|TRBV6-5|13
TGTGCCAGCCGTCGCAGGACCCCATTCGAGCAGTACTTC
CASRRRTPFEQYF
>TRBD1|TRBJ2-6|-|TRBV28|18
TGTGCCAGCACCACCTCTTCGGGACAGGGTTATGGGGCCAACGTCCTGACTTTC
CASTTSSGQGYGANVLTF
>-|TRBJ1-2|-|TRBV12-3/TRBV12-4|12
TGTGCCAGCACCCAAGGGGGTTATGGCTACACCTTC
CASTQGGYGYTF
>TRBD1|TRBJ1-1|few|TRBV14|13
TGTGCCAGCAGCCTAAACAGGGGAACTGAAGCTTTCTTT
CASSLNRGTEAFF
>-|TRBJ2-1|once|TRBV5-3|12
TGTGCCAGAAGCCTAAAATGCAATGAGCAGTTCTTC
CARSLKCNEQFF
>-|TRBJ2-7|-|TRBV19|14
TGTGCCAGTAGTTCCCTCCTTGGACCTTACGAGCAGTACTTC
CASSSLLGPYEQYF
>-|TRBJ1-4|-|TRBV18|15
TGTGCCAGCTCACCACGCGACAATGGAAATGAAAAACTGTTTTTT
CASSPRDNGNEKLFF
>-|TRBJ2-2|-|TRBV27|15
TGTGCCAGCAGTTTACAACCTCGGAACACCGGGGAGCTGTTTTTT
CASSLQPRNTGELFF
>TRBD2|TRBJ2-2|-|TRBV5-4|16
TGTGCCAGCAGCTTGGGCGGGAGGGCGGACACCGGGGAGCTGTTTTTT
CASSLGGRADTGELFF
>TRBD1|TRBJ1-1|-|TRBV12-3/TRBV12-4|13
TGTGCCAGCAGTGGACAGGGAAACACTGAAGCTTTCTTT
CASSGQGNTEAFF
>TRBD2|TRBJ2-1|-|TRBV15|16
TGTGCCACCAGCAGAGATCTGACTAGCGGGGGTGATGAGCAGTTCTTC
CATSRDLTSGGDEQFF
>-|TRBJ2-3|-|TRBV25-1|14
TGTGCCAGCAGTGAATCAGGAAGGTACGATACGCAGTATTTT
CASSESGRYDTQYF
>-|TRBJ1-1|few|TRBV12-3/TRBV12-4|13
TGTGCCAGCAGTCCCTACTCAGTGACTGAAGCTTTCTTT
CASSPYSVTEAFF
>TRBD1|TRBJ2-7|-|TRBV27|15
TGTGCCAGCAGTGGACAGGGGGCCACTTTGTACGAGCAGTACTTC
CASSGQGATLYEQYF
>TRBD1|TRBJ1-1|-|TRBV6-2/TRBV6-3|13
TGTGCCAGCAGCCGGACAGGGGGAAGTGAAGCTTTCTTT
CASSRTGGSEAFF
>-|TRBJ1-4|-|TRBV11-2|17
TGTGCCAGCAGCTTAGCCTCCGTAGCTACAACTAATGAAAAACTGTTTTTT
CASSLASVATTNEKLFF
>-|TRBJ2-6|-|TRBV27|16
TGTGCCAGCAGCCTTACGGGTCTCTCTGGGGCCAACGTCCTGACTTTC
CASSLTGLSGANVLTF
>-|TRBJ2-7|-|TRBV30|16
TGTGCCTGGAGCAGACCGGGGGCAGCCCTCTCCTACGAGCAGTACTTC
CAWSRPGAALSYEQYF
>-|TRBJ1-2|-|TRBV7-2|15
TGTGCCAGCAGCCTCAGGGGTGAGGTGAGCGATGGCTACACCTTC
CASSLRGEVSDGYTF
>TRBD1|TRBJ2-1|-|TRBV4-1|17
TGCGCCAGCAGCCGTCGGCAGGGGGCCACGACCTACAATGAGCAGTTCTTC
CASSRRQGATTYNEQFF
>-|TRBJ2-3|-|TRBV12-3/TRBV12-4|11
TGTGCCAGCACCCGTCGGGATACGCAGTATTTT
CASTRRDTQYF
>-|TRBJ2-7|-|TRBV5-6|14
TGTGCCAGCAGCTTGCGCTTCAGCTCCTACGAGCAGTACTTC
CASSLRFSSYEQYF